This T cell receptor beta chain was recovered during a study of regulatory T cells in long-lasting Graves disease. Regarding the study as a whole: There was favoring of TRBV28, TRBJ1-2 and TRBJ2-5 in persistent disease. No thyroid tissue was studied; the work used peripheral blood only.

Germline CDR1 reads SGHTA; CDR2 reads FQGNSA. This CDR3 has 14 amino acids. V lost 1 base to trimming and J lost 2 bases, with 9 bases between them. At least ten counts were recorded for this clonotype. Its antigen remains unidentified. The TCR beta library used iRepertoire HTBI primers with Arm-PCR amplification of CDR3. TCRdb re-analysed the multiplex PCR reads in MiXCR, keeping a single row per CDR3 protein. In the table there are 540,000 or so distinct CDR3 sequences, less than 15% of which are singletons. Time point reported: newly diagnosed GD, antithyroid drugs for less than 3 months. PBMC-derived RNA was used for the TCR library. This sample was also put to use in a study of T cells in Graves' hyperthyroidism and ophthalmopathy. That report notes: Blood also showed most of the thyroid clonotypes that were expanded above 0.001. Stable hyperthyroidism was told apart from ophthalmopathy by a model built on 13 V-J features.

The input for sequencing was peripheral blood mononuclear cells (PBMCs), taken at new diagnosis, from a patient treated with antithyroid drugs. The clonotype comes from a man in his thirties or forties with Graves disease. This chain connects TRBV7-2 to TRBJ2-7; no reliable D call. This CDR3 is CASSLDPATYEQYF. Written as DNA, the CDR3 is TGTGCCAGCAGCTTAGATCCGGCTACCTACGAGCAGTACTTC.